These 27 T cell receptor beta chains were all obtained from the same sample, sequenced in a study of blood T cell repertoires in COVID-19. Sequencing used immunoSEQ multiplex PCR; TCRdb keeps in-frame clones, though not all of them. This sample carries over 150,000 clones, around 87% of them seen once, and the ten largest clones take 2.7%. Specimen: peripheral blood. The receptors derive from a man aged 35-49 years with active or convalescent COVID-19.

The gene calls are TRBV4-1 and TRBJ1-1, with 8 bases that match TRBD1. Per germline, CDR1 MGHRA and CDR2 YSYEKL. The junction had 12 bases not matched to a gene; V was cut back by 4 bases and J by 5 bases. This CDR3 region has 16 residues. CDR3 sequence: CASSPHPGTGRTEAFF. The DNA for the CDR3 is TGCGCCAGCAGCCCCCACCCCGGGACAGGAAGGACTGAAGCTTTCTTT.

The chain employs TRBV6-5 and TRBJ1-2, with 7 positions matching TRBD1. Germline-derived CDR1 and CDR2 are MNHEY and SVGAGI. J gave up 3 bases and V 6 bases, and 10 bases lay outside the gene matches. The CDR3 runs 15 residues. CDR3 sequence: CASSQMGQTYYGYTF. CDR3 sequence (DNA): TGTGCCAGCAGCCAAATGGGACAGACCTACTATGGCTACACCTTC.

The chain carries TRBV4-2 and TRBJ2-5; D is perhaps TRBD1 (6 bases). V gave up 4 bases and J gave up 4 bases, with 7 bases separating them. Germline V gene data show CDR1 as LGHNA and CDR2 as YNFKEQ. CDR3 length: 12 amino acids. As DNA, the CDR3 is TGTGCCAGCAGCCGGGGGCTAGAGACCCAGTACTTC. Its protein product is CASSRGLETQYF.

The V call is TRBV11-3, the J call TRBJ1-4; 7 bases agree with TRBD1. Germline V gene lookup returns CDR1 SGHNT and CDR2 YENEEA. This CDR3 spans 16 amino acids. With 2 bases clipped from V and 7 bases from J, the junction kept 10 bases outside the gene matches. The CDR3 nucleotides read TGTGCCAGCAGCTTACGGTCCAGGGGGAAGTCTGAAAAACTGTTTTTT. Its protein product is CASSLRSRGKSEKLFF.

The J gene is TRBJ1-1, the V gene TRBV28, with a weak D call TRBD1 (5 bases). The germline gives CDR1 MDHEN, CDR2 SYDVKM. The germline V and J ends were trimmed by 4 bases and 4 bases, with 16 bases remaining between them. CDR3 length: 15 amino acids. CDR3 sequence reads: CASSSTQVTFTEAFF. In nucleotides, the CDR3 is TGTGCCAGCAGTTCGACACAGGTCACCTTCACTGAAGCTTTCTTT.

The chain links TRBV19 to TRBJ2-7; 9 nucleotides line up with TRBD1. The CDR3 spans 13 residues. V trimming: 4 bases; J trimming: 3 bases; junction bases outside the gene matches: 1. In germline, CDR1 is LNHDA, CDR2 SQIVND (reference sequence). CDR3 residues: CASSTGQGYEQYF. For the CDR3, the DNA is TGTGCCAGTAGTACGGGACAGGGCTACGAGCAGTACTTC. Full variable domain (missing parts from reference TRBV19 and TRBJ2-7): DGGITQSPKYLFRKEGQNVTLSCEQNLNHDAMYWYRQDPGQGLRLIYYSQIVNDFQKGDIAEGYSVSREKKESFPLTVTSAQKNPTAFYLCASSTGQGYEQYFGPGTRLTVT.

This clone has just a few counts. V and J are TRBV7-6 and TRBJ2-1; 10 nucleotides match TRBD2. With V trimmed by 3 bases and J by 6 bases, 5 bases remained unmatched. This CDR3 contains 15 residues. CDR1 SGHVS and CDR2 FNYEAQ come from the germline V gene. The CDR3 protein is CASSLERGGGNEQFF. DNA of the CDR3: TGTGCCAGCAGCTTGGAGCGGGGGGGCGGCAATGAGCAGTTCTTC.

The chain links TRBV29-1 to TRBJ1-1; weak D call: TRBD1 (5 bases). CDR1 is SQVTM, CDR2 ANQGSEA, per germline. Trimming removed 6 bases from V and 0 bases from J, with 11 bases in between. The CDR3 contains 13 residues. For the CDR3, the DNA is TGCAGCGTCCAATTGACAGTGAACACTGAAGCTTTCTTT. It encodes CSVQLTVNTEAFF.

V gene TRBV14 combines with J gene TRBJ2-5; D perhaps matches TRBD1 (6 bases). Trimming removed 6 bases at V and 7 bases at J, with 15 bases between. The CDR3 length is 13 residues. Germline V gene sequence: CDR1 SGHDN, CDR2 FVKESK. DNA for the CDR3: TGTGCCAGCAGTCCTACAGGGACGGGGACCCAGTACTTC. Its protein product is CASSPTGTGTQYF.

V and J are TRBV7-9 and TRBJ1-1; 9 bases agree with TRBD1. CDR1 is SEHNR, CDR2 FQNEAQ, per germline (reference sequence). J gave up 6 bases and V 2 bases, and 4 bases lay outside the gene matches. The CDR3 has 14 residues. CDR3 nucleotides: TGTGCCAGCAGCTTATCTACAGGGGGCTCTGAAGCTTTCTTT. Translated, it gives CASSLSTGGSEAFF.

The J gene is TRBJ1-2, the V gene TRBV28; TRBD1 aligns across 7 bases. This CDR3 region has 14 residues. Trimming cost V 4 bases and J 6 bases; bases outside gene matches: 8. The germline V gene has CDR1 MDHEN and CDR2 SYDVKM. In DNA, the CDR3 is TGTGCCAGCAGTTCCGACGACAGGGTAAATGGCTACACCTTC. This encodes CASSSDDRVNGYTF.

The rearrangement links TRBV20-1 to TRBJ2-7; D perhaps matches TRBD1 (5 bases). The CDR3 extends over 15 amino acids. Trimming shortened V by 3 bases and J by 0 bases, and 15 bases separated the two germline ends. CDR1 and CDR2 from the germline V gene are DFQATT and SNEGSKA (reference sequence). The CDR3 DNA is TGCAGTGCTAGTCCTGGGGCCCTTAACTCCTACGAGCAGTACTTC. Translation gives CSASPGALNSYEQYF.

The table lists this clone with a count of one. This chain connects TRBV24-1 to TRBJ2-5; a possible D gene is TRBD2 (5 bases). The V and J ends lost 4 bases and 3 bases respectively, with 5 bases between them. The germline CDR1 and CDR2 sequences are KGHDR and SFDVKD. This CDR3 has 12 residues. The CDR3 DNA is TGTGCCACCAGTGACGGGGAAGAGACCCAGTACTTC. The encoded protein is CATSDGEETQYF.

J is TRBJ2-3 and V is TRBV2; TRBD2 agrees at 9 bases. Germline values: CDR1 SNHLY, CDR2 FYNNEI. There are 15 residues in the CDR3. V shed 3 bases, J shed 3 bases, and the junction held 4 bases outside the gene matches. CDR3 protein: CASSDVGLATDTQYF. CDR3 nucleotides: TGTGCCAGCAGTGATGTTGGACTAGCGACAGATACGCAGTATTTT.

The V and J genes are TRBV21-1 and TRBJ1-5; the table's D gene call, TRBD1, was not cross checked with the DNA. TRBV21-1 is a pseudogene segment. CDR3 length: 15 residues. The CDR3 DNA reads TGTGCCAGCAGCAAAGGGGACAGGGGCCTTCAGCCCCAGCATTTT. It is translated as CASSKGDRGLQPQHF.

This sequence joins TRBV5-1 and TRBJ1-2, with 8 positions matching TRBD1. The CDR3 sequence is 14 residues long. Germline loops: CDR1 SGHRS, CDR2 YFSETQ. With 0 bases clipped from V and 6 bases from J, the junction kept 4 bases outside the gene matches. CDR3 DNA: TGCGCCAGCAGCTTGGGTGGACAGGGAGATGGCTACACCTTC. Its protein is CASSLGGQGDGYTF. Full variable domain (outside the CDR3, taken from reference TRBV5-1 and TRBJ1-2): KAGVTQTPRYLIKTRGQQVTLSCSPISGHRSVSWYQQTPGQGLQFLFEYFSETQRNKGNFPGRFSGRQFSNSRSEMNVSTLELGDSALYLCASSLGGQGDGYTFGSGTRLTVV.

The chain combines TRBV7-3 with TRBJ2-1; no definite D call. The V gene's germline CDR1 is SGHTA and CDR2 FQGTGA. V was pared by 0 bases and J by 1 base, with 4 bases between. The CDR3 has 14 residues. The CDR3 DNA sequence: TGTGCCAGCAGCTTAACAGAGTCCTACAATGAGCAGTTCTTC. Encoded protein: CASSLTESYNEQFF.

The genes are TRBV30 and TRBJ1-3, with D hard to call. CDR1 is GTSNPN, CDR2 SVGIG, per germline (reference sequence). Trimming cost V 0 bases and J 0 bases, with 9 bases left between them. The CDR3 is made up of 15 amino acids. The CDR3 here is CAWSVRGYSGNTIYF. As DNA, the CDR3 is TGTGCCTGGAGTGTTCGCGGCTACTCTGGAAACACCATATATTTT.

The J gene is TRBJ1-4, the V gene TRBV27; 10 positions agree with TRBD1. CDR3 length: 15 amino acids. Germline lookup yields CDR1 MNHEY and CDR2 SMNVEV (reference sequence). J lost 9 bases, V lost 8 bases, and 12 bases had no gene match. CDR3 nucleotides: TGTGCCAGCGCTTGGACAGGGGGGAACTCCAAAAAACTGTTTTTT. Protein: CASAWTGGNSKKLFF.

Here the CDR3 DNA reads TGTGCCAGCAGGGAGGGGGCAGGCGGCTACACCTTC. This sequence encodes CASREGAGGYTF. The rearrangement uses TRBV7-2 and TRBJ1-2; TRBD1 agrees at 7 bases. This CDR3 is 12 amino acids long. The germline gives CDR1 SGHTA, CDR2 FQGNSA. J gave up 8 bases and V 6 bases, and 6 bases lay outside the gene matches.

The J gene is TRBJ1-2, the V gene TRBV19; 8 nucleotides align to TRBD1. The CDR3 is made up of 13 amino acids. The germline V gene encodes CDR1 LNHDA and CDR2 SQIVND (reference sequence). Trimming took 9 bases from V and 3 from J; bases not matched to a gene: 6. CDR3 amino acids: CASLDREHYGYTF. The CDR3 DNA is TGTGCCAGCCTGGACAGGGAGCACTATGGCTACACCTTC.

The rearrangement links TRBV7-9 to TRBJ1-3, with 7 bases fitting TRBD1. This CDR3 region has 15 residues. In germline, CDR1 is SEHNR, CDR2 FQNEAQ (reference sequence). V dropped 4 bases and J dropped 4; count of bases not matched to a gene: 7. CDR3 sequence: CASSSAGTEGNTIYF. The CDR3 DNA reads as TGTGCCAGCAGCTCCGCCGGGACAGAAGGAAACACCATATATTTT. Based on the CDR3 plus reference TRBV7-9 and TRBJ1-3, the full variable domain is DTGVSQNPRHKITKRGQNVTFRCDPISEHNRLYWYRQTLGQGPEFLTYFQNEAQLEKSRLLSDRFSAERPKGSFSTLEIQRTEQGDSAMYLCASSSAGTEGNTIYFGEGSWLTVV.

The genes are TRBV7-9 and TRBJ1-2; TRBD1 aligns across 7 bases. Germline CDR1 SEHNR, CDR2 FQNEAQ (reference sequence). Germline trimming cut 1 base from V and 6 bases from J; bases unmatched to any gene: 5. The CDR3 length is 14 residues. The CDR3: CASSLDGRGDGYTF. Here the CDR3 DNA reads TGTGCCAGCAGCTTAGACGGCAGGGGGGATGGCTACACCTTC.

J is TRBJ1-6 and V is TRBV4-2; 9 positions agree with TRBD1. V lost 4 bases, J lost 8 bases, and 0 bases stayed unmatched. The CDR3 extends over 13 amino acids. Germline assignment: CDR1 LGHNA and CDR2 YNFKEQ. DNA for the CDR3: TGTGCCAGCAGCCGACAGGGGGATTCACCCCTCCACTTT. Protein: CASSRQGDSPLHF.

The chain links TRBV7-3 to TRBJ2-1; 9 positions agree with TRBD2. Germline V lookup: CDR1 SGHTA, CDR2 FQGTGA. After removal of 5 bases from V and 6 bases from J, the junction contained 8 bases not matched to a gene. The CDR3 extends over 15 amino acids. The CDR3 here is CASSPRGGSGNEQFF. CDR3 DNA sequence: TGTGCCAGCAGCCCGCGGGGGGGCTCGGGCAATGAGCAGTTCTTC.

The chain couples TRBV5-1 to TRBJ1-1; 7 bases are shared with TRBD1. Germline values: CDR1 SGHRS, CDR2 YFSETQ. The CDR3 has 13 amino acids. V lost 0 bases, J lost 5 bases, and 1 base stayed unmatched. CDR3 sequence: CASSLEDRTEAFF. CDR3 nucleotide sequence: TGCGCCAGCAGCTTGGAGGACAGGACTGAAGCTTTCTTT.

In nucleotides, the CDR3 is TGTGCCAGCAGTTTGGACAGCTATCAGCCCCAGCATTTT. Translated: CASSLDSYQPQHF. V gene TRBV28 combines with J gene TRBJ1-5; D might be TRBD1 (6 bases). Trimming left V 3 bases short and J 5 bases short, with 8 bases between. From germline, CDR1 is MDHEN and CDR2 SYDVKM. The CDR3 consists of 13 residues.